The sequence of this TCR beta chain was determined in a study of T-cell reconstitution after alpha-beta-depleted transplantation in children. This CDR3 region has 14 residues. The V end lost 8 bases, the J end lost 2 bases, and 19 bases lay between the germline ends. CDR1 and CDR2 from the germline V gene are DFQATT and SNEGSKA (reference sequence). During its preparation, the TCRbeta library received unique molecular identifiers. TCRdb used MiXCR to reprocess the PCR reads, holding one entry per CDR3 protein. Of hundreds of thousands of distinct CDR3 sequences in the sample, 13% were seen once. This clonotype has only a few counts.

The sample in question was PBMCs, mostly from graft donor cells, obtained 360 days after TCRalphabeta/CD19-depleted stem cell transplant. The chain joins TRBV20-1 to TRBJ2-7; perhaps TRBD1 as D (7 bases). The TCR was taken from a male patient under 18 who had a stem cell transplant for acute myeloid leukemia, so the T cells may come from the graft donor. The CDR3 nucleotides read TGCAGTTCCCCCAGGGGGGACTCGGCCTACGAGCAGTACTTC. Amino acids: CSSPRGDSAYEQYF.